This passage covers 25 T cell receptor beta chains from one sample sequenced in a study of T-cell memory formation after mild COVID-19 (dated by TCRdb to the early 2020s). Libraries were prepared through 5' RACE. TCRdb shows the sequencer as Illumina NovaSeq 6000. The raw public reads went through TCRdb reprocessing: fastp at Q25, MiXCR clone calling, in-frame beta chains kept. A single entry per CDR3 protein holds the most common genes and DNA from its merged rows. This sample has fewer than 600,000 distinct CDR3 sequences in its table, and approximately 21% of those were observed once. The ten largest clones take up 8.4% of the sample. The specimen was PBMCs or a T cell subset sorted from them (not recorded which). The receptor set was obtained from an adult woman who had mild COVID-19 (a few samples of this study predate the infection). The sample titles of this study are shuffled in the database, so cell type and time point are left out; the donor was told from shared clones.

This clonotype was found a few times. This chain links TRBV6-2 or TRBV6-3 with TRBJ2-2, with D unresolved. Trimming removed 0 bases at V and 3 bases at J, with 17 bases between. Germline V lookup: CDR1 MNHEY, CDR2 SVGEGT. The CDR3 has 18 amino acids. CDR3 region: CASSYSIVQAIYTGELFF. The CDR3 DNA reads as TGTGCCAGCAGTTACTCGATTGTCCAGGCGATTTACACCGGGGAGCTGTTTTTT.

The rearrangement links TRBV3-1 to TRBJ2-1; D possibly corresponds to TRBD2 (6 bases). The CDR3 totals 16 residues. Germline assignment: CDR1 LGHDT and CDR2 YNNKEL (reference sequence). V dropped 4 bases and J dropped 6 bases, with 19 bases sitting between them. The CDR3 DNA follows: TGTGCCAGCAGCCCTGTGGGACTCTCCAGAGCCAATGAGCAGTTCTTC. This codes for CASSPVGLSRANEQFF.

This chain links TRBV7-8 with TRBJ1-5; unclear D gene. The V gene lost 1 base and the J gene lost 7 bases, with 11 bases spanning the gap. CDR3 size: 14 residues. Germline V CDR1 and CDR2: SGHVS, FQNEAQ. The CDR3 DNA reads TGTGCCAGCAGCTTAGGGAGGGCGGGACAGCCCCAGCATTTT. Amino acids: CASSLGRAGQPQHF.

CDR3 sequence reads: CASSVTGGRNTEAFF. CDR3 coding DNA: TGTGCCAGCTCAGTCACAGGGGGGAGGAACACTGAAGCTTTCTTT. The rearrangement links TRBV18 to TRBJ1-1, with 8 bases aligning to TRBD1. This CDR3 contains 15 residues. V lost 5 bases to trimming and J lost 1 base; unmatched junction nucleotides: 6. Germline CDR1 reads KGHSH; CDR2 reads LQKENI.

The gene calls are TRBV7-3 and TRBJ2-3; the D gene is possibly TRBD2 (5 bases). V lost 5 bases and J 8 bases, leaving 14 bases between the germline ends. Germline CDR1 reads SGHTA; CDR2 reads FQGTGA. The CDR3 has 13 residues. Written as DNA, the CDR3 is TGTGCCAGCAGCCCTAACCTAGCTTCTACGCAGTATTTT. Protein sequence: CASSPNLASTQYF.

DNA of the CDR3: TGCAGTGCTAGGGATGGGCCCTACGAGCAGTACGTC. The encoded protein is CSARDGPYEQYV. The V call is TRBV20-1, the J call TRBJ2-7; D is unresolved. The V end lost 3 bases, the J end lost 2 bases, and 8 bases lay between the germline ends. CDR3 size: 12 residues. Germline V gene lookup returns CDR1 DFQATT and CDR2 SNEGSKA (reference sequence).

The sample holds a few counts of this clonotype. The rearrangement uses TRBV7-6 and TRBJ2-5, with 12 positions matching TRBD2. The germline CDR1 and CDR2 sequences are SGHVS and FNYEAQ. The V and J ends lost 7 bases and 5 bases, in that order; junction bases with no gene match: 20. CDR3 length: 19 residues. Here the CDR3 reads CASTTFPGLAGGPEETQYF. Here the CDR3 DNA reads TGTGCCAGCACCACCTTCCCGGGGCTAGCGGGAGGGCCAGAGGAGACCCAGTACTTC.

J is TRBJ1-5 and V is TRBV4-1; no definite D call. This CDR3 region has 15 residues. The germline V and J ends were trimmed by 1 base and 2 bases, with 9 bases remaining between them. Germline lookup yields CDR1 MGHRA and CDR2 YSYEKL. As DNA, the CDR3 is TGCGCCAGCAGCCAAGTATACCCCCGCAATCAGCCCCAGCATTTT. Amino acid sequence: CASSQVYPRNQPQHF.

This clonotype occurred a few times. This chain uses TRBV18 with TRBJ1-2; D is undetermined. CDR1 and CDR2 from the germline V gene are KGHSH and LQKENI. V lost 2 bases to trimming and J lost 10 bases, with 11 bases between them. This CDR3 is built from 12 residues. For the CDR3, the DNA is TGTGCCAGCTCACCAGCGGACGGGTACTACACCTTC. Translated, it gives CASSPADGYYTF.

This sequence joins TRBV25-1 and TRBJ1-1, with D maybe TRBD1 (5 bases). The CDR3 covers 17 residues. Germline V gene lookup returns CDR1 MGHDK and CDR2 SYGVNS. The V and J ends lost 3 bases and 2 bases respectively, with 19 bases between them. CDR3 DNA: TGTGCCAGCAGTGAGCTTGGGCGGTTCGGGGCCAACACTGAAGCTTTCTTT. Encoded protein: CASSELGRFGANTEAFF.

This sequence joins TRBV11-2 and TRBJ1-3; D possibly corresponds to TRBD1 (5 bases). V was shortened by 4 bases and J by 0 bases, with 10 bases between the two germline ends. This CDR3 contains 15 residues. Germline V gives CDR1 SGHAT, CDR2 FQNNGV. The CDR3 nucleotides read TGTGCCAGCAGCTCAGGGTTCAGCTCTGGAAACACCATATATTTT. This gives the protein CASSSGFSSGNTIYF. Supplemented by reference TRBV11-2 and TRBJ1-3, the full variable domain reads EAGVAQSPRYKIIEKRQSVAFWCNPISGHATLYWYQQILGQGPKLLIQFQNNGVVDDSQLPKDRFSAERLKGVDSTLKIQPAKLEDSAVYLCASSSGFSSGNTIYFGEGSWLTVV.

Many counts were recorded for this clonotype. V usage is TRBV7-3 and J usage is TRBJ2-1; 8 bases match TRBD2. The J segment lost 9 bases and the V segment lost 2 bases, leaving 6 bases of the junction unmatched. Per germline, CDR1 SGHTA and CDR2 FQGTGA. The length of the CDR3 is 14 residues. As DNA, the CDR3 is TGTGCCAGCAGCTTAGGGAGCGGGAGAGGTGAGCAGTTCTTC. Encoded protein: CASSLGSGRGEQFF.

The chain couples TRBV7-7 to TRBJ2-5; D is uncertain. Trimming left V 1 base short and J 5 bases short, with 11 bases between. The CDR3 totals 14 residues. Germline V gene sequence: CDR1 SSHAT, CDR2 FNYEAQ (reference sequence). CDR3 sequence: CASSLERFSETQYF. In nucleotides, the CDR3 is TGTGCCAGCAGCTTAGAAAGGTTCTCGGAGACCCAGTACTTC.

CDR3 amino acids: CATSDFTGQHTANTEAFF. The CDR3, as DNA: TGTGCCACCAGTGATTTTACAGGGCAGCACACGGCGAACACTGAAGCTTTCTTT. This rearrangement joins TRBV24-1 to TRBJ1-1; perhaps TRBD1 as D (6 bases). The V end was cut by 1 base, the J end by 1 base, with 18 bases between. The CDR3 consists of 18 residues. Germline CDR1 reads KGHDR; CDR2 reads SFDVKD.

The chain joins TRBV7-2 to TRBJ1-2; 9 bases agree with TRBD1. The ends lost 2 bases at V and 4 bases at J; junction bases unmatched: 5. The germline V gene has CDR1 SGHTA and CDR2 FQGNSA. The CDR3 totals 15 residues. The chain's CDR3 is CASSLSGTGSYGYTF. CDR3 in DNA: TGTGCCAGCAGCTTATCCGGGACAGGGTCCTATGGCTACACCTTC.

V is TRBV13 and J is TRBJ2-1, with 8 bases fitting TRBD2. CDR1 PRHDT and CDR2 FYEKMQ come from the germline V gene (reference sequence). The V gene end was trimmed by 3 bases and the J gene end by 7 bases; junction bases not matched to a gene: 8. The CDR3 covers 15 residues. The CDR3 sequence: CASSFGSGSFNEQFF. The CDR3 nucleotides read TGTGCCAGCAGCTTCGGCAGCGGGAGTTTTAATGAGCAGTTCTTC.

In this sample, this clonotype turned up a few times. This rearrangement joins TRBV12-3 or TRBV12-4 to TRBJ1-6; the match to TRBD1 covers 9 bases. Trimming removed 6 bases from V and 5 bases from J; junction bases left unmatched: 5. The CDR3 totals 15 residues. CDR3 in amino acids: CASSEGQGDNSPLHF. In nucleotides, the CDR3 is TGTGCCAGCAGCGAGGGACAGGGCGATAATTCACCCCTCCACTTT.

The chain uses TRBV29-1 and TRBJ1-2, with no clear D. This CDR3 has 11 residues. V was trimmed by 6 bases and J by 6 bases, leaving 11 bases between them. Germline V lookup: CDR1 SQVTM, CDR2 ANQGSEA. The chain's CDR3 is CSVERVDGYTF. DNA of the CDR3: TGCAGCGTCGAAAGAGTGGATGGCTACACCTTC. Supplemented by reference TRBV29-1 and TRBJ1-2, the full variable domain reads SAVISQKPSRDICQRGTSLTIQCQVDSQVTMMFWYRQQPGQSLTLIATANQGSEATYESGFVIDKFPISRPNLTFSTLTVSNMSPEDSSIYLCSVERVDGYTFGSGTRLTVV.

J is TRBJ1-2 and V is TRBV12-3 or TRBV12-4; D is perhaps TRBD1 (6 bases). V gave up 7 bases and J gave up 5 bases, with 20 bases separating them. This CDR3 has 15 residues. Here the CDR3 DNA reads TGTGCCAGCACCAAAAATCCCCAGGGGCCTTATGGCTACACCTTC. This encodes CASTKNPQGPYGYTF.

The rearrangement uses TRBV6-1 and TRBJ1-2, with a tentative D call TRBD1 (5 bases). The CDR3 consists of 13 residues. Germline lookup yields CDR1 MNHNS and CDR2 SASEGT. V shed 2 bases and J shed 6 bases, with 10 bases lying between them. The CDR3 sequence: CASSEQAGNGYTF. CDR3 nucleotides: TGTGCCAGCAGTGAACAGGCAGGGAATGGCTACACCTTC.

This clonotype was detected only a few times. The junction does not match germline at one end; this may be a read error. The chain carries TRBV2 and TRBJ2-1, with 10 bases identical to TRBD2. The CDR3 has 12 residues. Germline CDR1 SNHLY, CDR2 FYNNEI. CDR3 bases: TGTGCCAGCAGGGAGCTTGGGACTAGCGTTCCCTTC. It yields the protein CASRELGTSVPF.

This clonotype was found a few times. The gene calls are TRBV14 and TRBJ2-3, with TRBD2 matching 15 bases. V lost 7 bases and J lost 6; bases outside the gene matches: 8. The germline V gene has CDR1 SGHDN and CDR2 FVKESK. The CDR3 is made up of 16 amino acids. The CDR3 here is CASNLGTSGGPDTQYF. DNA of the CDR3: TGTGCCAGCAACCTAGGGACTAGCGGGGGGCCTGATACGCAGTATTTT.

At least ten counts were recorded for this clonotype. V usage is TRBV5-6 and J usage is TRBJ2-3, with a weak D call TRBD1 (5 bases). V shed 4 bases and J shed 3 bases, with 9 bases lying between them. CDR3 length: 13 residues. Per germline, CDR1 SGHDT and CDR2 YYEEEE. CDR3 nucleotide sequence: TGTGCCAGCAGCCTAGACAGAACAGATACGCAGTATTTT. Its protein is CASSLDRTDTQYF. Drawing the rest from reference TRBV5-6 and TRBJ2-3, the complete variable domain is DAGVTQSPTHLIKTRGQQVTLRCSPKSGHDTVSWYQQALGQGPQFIFQYYEEEERQRGNFPDRFSGHQFPNYSSELNVNALLLGDSALYLCASSLDRTDTQYFGPGTRLTVL.

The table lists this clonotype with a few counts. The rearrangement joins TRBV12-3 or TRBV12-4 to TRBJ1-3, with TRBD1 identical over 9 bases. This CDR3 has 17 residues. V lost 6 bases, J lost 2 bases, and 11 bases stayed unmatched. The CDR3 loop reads CASRLEGTGLTGNTIYF. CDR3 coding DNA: TGTGCCAGCAGGCTGGAAGGGACAGGGCTTACTGGAAACACCATATATTTT.

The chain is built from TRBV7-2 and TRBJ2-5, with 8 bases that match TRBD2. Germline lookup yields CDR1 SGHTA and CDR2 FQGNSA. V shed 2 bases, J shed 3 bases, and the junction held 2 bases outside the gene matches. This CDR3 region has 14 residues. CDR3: CASSLNSGEETQYF. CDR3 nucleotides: TGTGCCAGCAGCTTAAATAGCGGGGAAGAGACCCAGTACTTC. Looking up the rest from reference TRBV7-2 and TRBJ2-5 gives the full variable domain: GAGVSQSPSNKVTEKGKDVELRCDPISGHTALYWYRQSLGQGLEFLIYFQGNSAPDKSGLPSDRFSAERTGGSVSTLTIQRTQQEDSAVYLCASSLNSGEETQYFGPGTRLLVL.